A single sample gave rise to the 14 T cell receptor beta chains below, sequenced in a study of neurological immune-mediated disorders. TCRdb reanalysed the 5' RACE reads using MiXCR and keeps one entry per CDR3 protein. The data hold 35,000 to 40,000 distinct CDR3 sequences, with approximately 10% observed a single time. The sample consisted of CD4+ T cells from blood. These receptors originate from a woman under 40 with HTLV-1-associated myelopathy (HAM/TSP).

This clonotype came up many times. The rearrangement joins TRBV20-1 to TRBJ1-1; no definite D call. This CDR3 is 11 amino acids long. Germline CDR1 is DFQATT and CDR2 is SNEGSKA (reference sequence). CDR3 loop: CSGRDNTEAFF. CDR3 nucleotides: TGCAGCGGACGAGATAACACTGAAGCTTTCTTT.

This clonotype occurred many times. The J gene is TRBJ2-1, the V gene TRBV12-3 or TRBV12-4, with no clear D. This CDR3 region has 14 residues. V lost 5 bases and J 9 bases, leaving 17 bases between the germline ends. The CDR3 spells CASSLRQGNGEQFF. CDR3 DNA sequence: TGTGCCAGCAGTCTTCGACAAGGGAATGGTGAGCAGTTCTTC.

The table lists this clonotype with many counts. The chain links TRBV10-3 to TRBJ2-2; TRBD2 matches at 7 bases. Losses at the gene ends were 0 bases for V and 6 bases for J; bases not matched to a gene: 7. The V gene's germline CDR1 is ENHRY and CDR2 SYGVKD. The CDR3 spans 16 residues. The CDR3 region has the DNA TGTGCCATCAGTGAGTCAAGCGGAGGGAGGGCCGGGGAGCTGTTTTTT. Protein: CAISESSGGRAGELFF.

This clonotype showed up many times. The V call is TRBV7-2, the J call TRBJ1-6; tentatively, D is TRBD1 (6 bases). Looked up from germline, CDR1 is SGHTA and CDR2 is FQGNSA. The CDR3 covers 16 residues. V lost 4 bases and J 7 bases, leaving 17 bases between the germline ends. The CDR3 protein is CASSWLFEGENSPLHF. The CDR3 nucleotides read TGTGCCAGCAGCTGGCTTTTTGAGGGGGAGAATTCACCCCTCCACTTT.

The genes are TRBV10-3 and TRBJ1-2, with D perhaps TRBD1 (5 bases). CDR1 and CDR2 from the germline V gene are ENHRY and SYGVKD. CDR3 length: 14 amino acids. V was clipped by 2 bases and J by 3 bases, with 10 bases between them. The CDR3 here is CAISEIMGDYGYTF. DNA for the CDR3: TGTGCCATCAGTGAGATCATGGGGGACTATGGCTACACCTTC.

This clonotype showed up many times. The V gene is TRBV5-1, the J gene TRBJ1-2, with TRBD1 matching over 10 bases. Germline trimming cut 0 bases from V and 8 bases from J; bases unmatched to any gene: 7. The germline V gene encodes CDR1 SGHRS and CDR2 YFSETQ. The CDR3 extends over 15 amino acids. CDR3 DNA: TGCGCCAGCAGCTTGGCCGGGACAGGGGTCTTCGGCTACACCTTC. This gives the protein CASSLAGTGVFGYTF.

By sample share, this clonotype is medium-sized. The rearrangement uses TRBV5-1 and TRBJ2-5, with D hard to call. V gave up 0 bases and J gave up 4 bases, with 10 bases separating them. Germline V gene data show CDR1 as SGHRS and CDR2 as YFSETQ. This CDR3 spans 14 amino acids. This CDR3 reads CASSLDVGGETQYF. The CDR3 DNA reads TGCGCCAGCAGCTTGGACGTAGGCGGAGAGACCCAGTACTTC.

At least ten counts were recorded for this clonotype. V gene TRBV20-1 combines with J gene TRBJ1-4, with unresolved D. This CDR3 contains 13 residues. CDR1 and CDR2 from the germline V gene are DFQATT and SNEGSKA (reference sequence). Trimming stripped 1 base from V and 8 bases from J, with 11 bases between. DNA for the CDR3: TGCAGTGCTAGAGCAAGGCCCAGGGAAAAACTGTTTTTT. It codes for CSARARPREKLFF.

This clonotype was picked up many times. V gene TRBV5-1 combines with J gene TRBJ2-6; TRBD2 is a possible D gene (6 bases). Trimming left V 0 bases short and J 1 base short, with 14 bases between. The CDR3 extends over 18 amino acids. Germline V gives CDR1 SGHRS, CDR2 YFSETQ. CDR3 residues: CASSLGGNHRSGANVLTF. The CDR3 DNA reads TGCGCCAGCAGCTTGGGCGGGAATCATCGATCTGGGGCCAACGTCCTGACTTTC.

This clonotype was seen repeatedly, ten times or more. The genes are TRBV29-1 and TRBJ1-1; D is unclear. V lost 5 bases and J lost 2, with 12 bases in between. The CDR3 is 13 amino acids. Germline assignment: CDR1 SQVTM and CDR2 ANQGSEA. CDR3 region: CSVSHTINTEAFF. CDR3 coding DNA: TGCAGCGTTTCTCATACGATTAACACTGAAGCTTTCTTT.

This clonotype was found many times. V is TRBV5-5 and J is TRBJ1-2, with no clear D. CDR3 length: 14 residues. Germline CDR1 reads SGHKS; CDR2 reads YYEKEE (reference sequence). The germline V and J ends were trimmed by 0 bases and 8 bases, with 14 bases remaining between them. CDR3 sequence (DNA): TGTGCCAGCAGCTTGGTAGGTTCGGGAAAGGGCTACACCTTC. Amino acid sequence: CASSLVGSGKGYTF.

The table lists this clonotype with many counts. The rearrangement joins TRBV20-1 to TRBJ1-3, with D possibly matching TRBD1 (5 bases). Trimming left V 5 bases short and J 0 bases short, with 14 bases between. CDR3 length: 15 amino acids. Germline CDR1 is DFQATT and CDR2 is SNEGSKA (reference sequence). The CDR3 protein is CSAVPGTGSGNTIYF. DNA of the CDR3: TGCAGTGCTGTACCGGGGACGGGCTCTGGAAACACCATATATTTT.

In this sample, this clonotype turned up many times. The chain recombines TRBV12-3 or TRBV12-4 with TRBJ1-3; TRBD1 agrees at 8 bases. The V gene end was trimmed by 3 bases and the J gene end by 1 base; junction bases not matched to a gene: 5. This CDR3 contains 16 residues. The CDR3 protein is CASSFRQGRSGNTIYF. The CDR3 nucleotides read TGTGCCAGCAGTTTTAGACAGGGGAGATCTGGAAACACCATATATTTT.

This clonotype has only a few counts. The CDR3 DNA follows: TGTGCCAGCAGCTTGAGGACGGTCACTTCTGGAAACACCATATATTTT. It yields the protein CASSLRTVTSGNTIYF. V is TRBV7-9 and J is TRBJ1-3; D not resolved. V was shortened by 3 bases and J by 1 base, with 13 bases between the two germline ends. The CDR3 totals 16 residues. Germline assignment: CDR1 SEHNR and CDR2 FQNEAQ (reference sequence).